These T cell receptor beta chains were read from a single sample in a study of CD8 T cells in ankylosing spondylitis. TCRdb called the 5' RACE reads again in MiXCR, with one record for every CDR3 protein. This table holds under 950,000 distinct CDR3 sequences, 15% to 20% found once. Sequencing input: blood, either unsorted or a sorted T cell fraction (not recorded which). The receptors here all came from a male donor with ankylosing spondylitis. Both conserved end residues are part of each CDR3. The D gene is left open where the match is weak. Clone sizes are given selectively: once, few, many, or a class where the clone is expanded.

v_call	j_call	d_call	clone_size	cdr3_aa	cdr3_nt
TRBV7-9	TRBJ1-6	.	few	CASSLDGALLHF	TGTGCCAGCAGCTTAGACGGGGCACTCCTCCACTTT
TRBV7-9	TRBJ2-1	.	few	CASSLSGIPHYNEQFF	TGTGCCAGCAGCTTAAGTGGGATCCCTCATTACAATGAGCAGTTCTTC
TRBV20-1	TRBJ2-1	TRBD2	.	CSARPPGRTSGRTNEQFF	TGCAGTGCTAGGCCCCCAGGACGAACTAGCGGGAGAACCAATGAGCAGTTCTTC
TRBV9	TRBJ2-5	.	.	CASSVSGAVQETQYF	TGTGCCAGCAGCGTATCCGGGGCGGTTCAAGAGACCCAGTACTTC
TRBV7-9	TRBJ2-5	TRBD2	.	CASSTSSGGYQETQYF	TGTGCCAGCAGCACCAGTAGCGGGGGGTACCAAGAGACCCAGTACTTC
TRBV20-1	TRBJ2-1	TRBD2	few	CSASLTSGRNEQFF	TGCAGTGCTAGCCTGACTAGCGGGAGGAATGAGCAGTTCTTC
TRBV7-9	TRBJ1-5	TRBD1	few	CASSQDRGDQPQHF	TGTGCCAGCAGCCAGGACAGGGGCGATCAGCCCCAGCATTTT
TRBV7-3	TRBJ2-5	.	.	CASSLKVLVGNQETQYF	TGTGCCAGCAGCTTAAAAGTTTTGGTAGGAAACCAAGAGACCCAGTACTTC
TRBV3-1	TRBJ2-1	.	.	CASSHSGLGNEQFF	TGTGCCAGCAGCCATTCAGGGTTGGGCAATGAGCAGTTCTTC
TRBV7-6	TRBJ2-5	.	few	CASSATGPQKTQYF	TGTGCCAGCAGCGCCACCGGACCCCAGAAGACCCAGTACTTC
TRBV7-3	TRBJ2-2	.	few	CASSLSGVGTGELFF	TGTGCCAGCAGCTTATCTGGGGTTGGAACCGGGGAGCTGTTTTTT
TRBV27	TRBJ2-1	TRBD2	.	CASSQAGGLSYNEQFF	TGTGCCAGCAGTCAAGCGGGGGGGCTTTCCTACAATGAGCAGTTCTTC
TRBV5-1	TRBJ2-6	.	.	CASSLSAPLQSGANVLTF	TGCGCCAGCAGCTTGAGTGCACCACTCCAATCTGGGGCCAACGTCCTGACTTTC
TRBV4-3	TRBJ2-7	.	few	CASSQVRGGHEQYF	TGCGCCAGCAGCCAGGTCAGAGGGGGGCACGAGCAGTACTTC
TRBV5-1	TRBJ1-1	.	few	CASTPAAGFNTEAFF	TGCGCCAGCACCCCTGCGGCAGGCTTTAACACTGAAGCTTTCTTT
TRBV29-1	TRBJ1-1	.	.	CSVEGAFGGVEAFF	TGCAGCGTTGAGGGTGCGTTCGGGGGGGTCGAGGCTTTCTTT
TRBV4-1	TRBJ2-7	.	.	CASSQDQSGAGYEQYF	TGCGCCAGCAGCCAAGATCAATCCGGAGCGGGTTACGAGCAGTACTTC
TRBV7-2	TRBJ2-2	.	few	CASRMRPIRGELFF	TGTGCCAGCAGAATGAGGCCAATCAGGGGGGAGCTGTTTTTT
TRBV20-1	TRBJ2-3	TRBD2	.	CSGKVAGLPDTQYF	TGCAGTGGCAAGGTAGCGGGTTTGCCAGATACGCAGTATTTT
TRBV12-3/TRBV12-4	TRBJ1-3	TRBD1	once	CASSLRTGQLSGNTIYF	TGTGCCAGCAGTCTCAGGACAGGCCAGCTCTCTGGAAACACCATATATTTT
TRBV25-1	TRBJ1-1	.	few	CASTADPPGEAFF	TGTGCCAGCACGGCCGACCCCCCTGGTGAAGCTTTCTTT
TRBV24-1	TRBJ2-7	.	few	CATSDPDGNNEQYF	TGTGCCACCAGTGACCCGGACGGTAACAACGAGCAGTACTTC
TRBV29-1	TRBJ2-7	TRBD2	.	CSALAGGAYEQYF	TGCAGCGCACTAGCGGGAGGCGCCTACGAGCAGTACTTC
TRBV20-1	TRBJ1-3	TRBD1	few	CSARDEQLRQGKGGGNTIYF	TGCAGTGCTAGAGACGAGCAGCTGAGACAGGGGAAAGGTGGAGGAAACACCATATATTTT
TRBV4-3	TRBJ2-1	.	.	CASSQDLPGVGNEQFF	TGCGCCAGCAGCCAAGATCTGCCGGGAGTTGGCAATGAGCAGTTCTTC
TRBV3-1	TRBJ1-2	TRBD1	.	CASSPRVPGQGGYGYTF	TGTGCCAGCAGCCCCAGAGTCCCGGGACAGGGAGGCTATGGCTACACCTTC
TRBV28	TRBJ2-1	.	.	CASSFPGRYYNEQFF	TGTGCCAGCAGTTTCCCAGGGCGGTACTACAATGAGCAGTTCTTC
TRBV6-2/TRBV6-3	TRBJ2-4	TRBD1	few	CASSIHRGLAKNIQYF	TGTGCCAGCAGCATTCACAGGGGGTTAGCCAAAAACATTCAGTACTTC
TRBV4-3	TRBJ1-2	.	.	CASSQEAVRGANYGYTF	TGCGCCAGCAGCCAAGAGGCAGTGAGGGGCGCTAACTATGGCTACACCTTC
TRBV7-8	TRBJ2-4	.	few	CASSPLQEIAKNIQYF	TGTGCCAGCAGCCCCTTACAAGAGATAGCCAAAAACATTCAGTACTTC
TRBV13	TRBJ2-1	TRBD2	.	CASSLGEAGLNNEQFF	TGTGCCAGCAGCTTAGGCGAAGCGGGGCTCAACAATGAGCAGTTCTTC
TRBV4-1	TRBJ2-3	.	.	CASSHTGNTDTQYF	TGCGCCAGCAGCCACACAGGGAACACAGATACGCAGTATTTT
TRBV12-3/TRBV12-4	TRBJ2-1	TRBD2	few	CASSPTLAGGPYNEQFF	TGTGCCAGCAGTCCCACCCTAGCGGGAGGGCCCTACAATGAGCAGTTCTTC
TRBV12-3/TRBV12-4	TRBJ2-5	.	.	CASSTRDSQETQYF	TGTGCCAGCAGCACCAGGGATTCCCAAGAGACCCAGTACTTC
TRBV9	TRBJ2-1	TRBD2	.	CASSPDQGPGGYNEQFF	TGTGCCAGCAGCCCGGACCAGGGCCCCGGGGGGTACAATGAGCAGTTCTTC
TRBV6-4	TRBJ2-7	.	once	CASSDRELVYEQYF	TGTGCCAGCAGTGATCGGGAACTCGTCTACGAGCAGTACTTC
TRBV4-2	TRBJ2-3	.	few	CASRLGQTTDTQYF	TGTGCCAGCAGGCTCGGACAGACCACAGATACGCAGTATTTT
TRBV5-4	TRBJ2-3	.	.	CASSPAGRRDTQYF	TGTGCCAGCAGCCCGGCGGGGAGGAGGGATACGCAGTATTTT
TRBV4-3	TRBJ2-1	TRBD2	few	CASSQVLAGDSVHEQFF	TGCGCCAGCAGCCAAGTACTAGCGGGAGACTCTGTACATGAGCAGTTCTTC
TRBV12-3/TRBV12-4	TRBJ2-1	TRBD1	.	CASSSGQGATYNEQFF	TGTGCCAGCAGCTCGGGACAGGGGGCGACCTACAATGAGCAGTTCTTC
TRBV20-1	TRBJ1-1	.	few	CSARDPQGGTHTEAFF	TGCAGTGCTAGAGATCCCCAGGGAGGGACGCACACTGAAGCTTTCTTT
TRBV15	TRBJ1-5	TRBD1	few	CATSRGGAWDRRYQPQHF	TGTGCCACCAGCAGAGGGGGGGCGTGGGACAGACGGTATCAGCCCCAGCATTTT
TRBV24-1	TRBJ2-1	.	.	CATGSGSRGDEQFF	TGTGCCACAGGATCGGGTTCACGGGGCGATGAGCAGTTCTTC
TRBV27	TRBJ1-1	TRBD1	many	CASRPQGSTEAFF	TGTGCCAGCAGACCACAGGGGTCCACTGAAGCTTTCTTT
TRBV28	TRBJ2-1	.	.	CASFKRRGHEQFF	TGTGCCAGCTTCAAAAGGCGGGGGCATGAGCAGTTCTTC
TRBV4-3	TRBJ1-5	TRBD1	.	CASSQDWPGGSEPQHF	TGCGCCAGCAGCCAAGATTGGCCAGGGGGCTCTGAGCCCCAGCATTTT
TRBV5-5	TRBJ2-7	TRBD1	few	CASSVFPGQGSYEQYF	TGTGCCAGCAGCGTTTTCCCGGGACAGGGCTCCTACGAGCAGTACTTC
TRBV3-1	TRBJ2-7	.	.	CASSQDGGTGYEQYF	TGTGCCAGCAGCCAAGATGGGGGTACTGGATACGAGCAGTACTTC
TRBV20-1	TRBJ2-2	.	few	CSARGAWAGELFF	TGCAGTGCTAGGGGGGCCTGGGCCGGGGAGCTGTTTTTT
TRBV5-6	TRBJ2-7	TRBD1	few	CASSLGRDRNYEQYF	TGTGCCAGCAGCTTGGGGCGGGACAGGAACTACGAGCAGTACTTC
TRBV20-1	TRBJ2-5	.	.	CSVPQGNAQETQYF	TGCAGTGTACCTCAGGGGAATGCCCAAGAGACCCAGTACTTC
TRBV9	TRBJ2-1	TRBD2	few	CASSAGGTSEQQFF	TGTGCCAGCAGCGCAGGAGGGACTAGCGAGCAGCAGTTCTTC
TRBV11-2	TRBJ2-1	.	.	CASSLQQVYNEQFF	TGTGCCAGCAGCTTGCAGCAGGTTTACAATGAGCAGTTCTTC
TRBV6-2/TRBV6-3	TRBJ2-5	.	.	CASSYDGTQYF	TGTGCCAGCAGTTACGACGGGACCCAGTACTTC